This T cell receptor (beta chain) was obtained from a study of prognosis after radiotherapy for stage I lung cancer. This clonotype came up many times. Its antigen is as yet unknown. With two time points in the design, 6 to 7 milliliters of peripheral blood were drawn at each one. TCR beta CDR3 was amplified from genomic DNA by two-round multiplex PCR. The authors ran first-round PCR with primers specific to each TRBV and TRBJ gene. MiXCR, applied by TCRdb to the multiplex PCR reads, yields one record per CDR3 protein. The table records approximately 17,000 distinct CDR3 sequences, about 44% of them present only once. Overall study results and limits: Reportedly, patients with and without metastases differed in TRBV and TRBJ gene usage. After stereotactic body radiation therapy, patients with later distant metastases showed lower Shannon entropy.

This CDR3 spans 12 amino acids. Germline lookup yields CDR1 LNHDA and CDR2 SQIVND (reference sequence). Trimming left V 5 bases short and J 8 bases short, with 9 bases between. Source: PBMCs, taken before or after stereotactic body radiation therapy (not recorded which). The J gene is TRBJ1-4, the V gene TRBV19; D unclear. This TCR was sampled from a donor over 45 with non-small cell lung cancer. The CDR3 protein is CASSASGEKLFF. The CDR3 nucleotides are TGTGCCAGTAGTGCCAGCGGGGAAAAACTGTTTTTT.